This is a list of T cell receptor beta chains from one sample in a study of cytomegalovirus exposure and HLA in healthy donors. Profiling relied on immunoSEQ multiplex PCR, and the TCRdb table lists in-frame clones only, not all of them. The data show some 57,000 clones, with more than 70% seen just once and around 5% held by the top ten. The specimen sequenced was PBMCs. These TCRs come from a woman aged 25 to 39 in good health and CMV-seronegative. CDR3s leave out the opening cysteine and the closing phenylalanine or tryptophan.

J | V | CDR3
TRBJ2-1 | TRBV2 | ASSELTAGANEQF
TRBJ2-6 | TRBV7-9 | ASSLGDSGANVLT
TRBJ2-2 | TRBV4-3 | ASSQDWGVNTGELF
TRBJ1-1 | TRBV5-4 | ASSLVFGGGTEAF
TRBJ2-5 | TRBV28 | ASSPWDRGLETQY
TRBJ2-1 | TRBV9 | ASSTGGNEQF
TRBJ2-5 | TRBV5-1 | ASSFEETQY
TRBJ1-1 | TRBV7-9 | ASSLGRGGGTEAF
TRBJ2-7 | TRBV18 | ASSRGWGAYEQY
TRBJ1-4 | TRBV6-1 | ASSLDRAAEKLF
TRBJ2-2 | TRBV27 | ASSPDRGNTGELF
TRBJ2-1 | TRBV5-5 | ASSFLVSSYNEQF
TRBJ2-1 | TRBV9 | ASSSHGLAGLEF
TRBJ1-5 | TRBV6-5 | ASSYGGGDQPQH
TRBJ2-5 | TRBV5-1 | ASSLPSQETQY
TRBJ2-1 | TRBV10-1 | ASSDSNRVNNEQF
TRBJ2-6 | TRBV27 | ASSGGDRVDGANVLT
TRBJ2-7 | TRBV19 | ASSTTSYEQY
TRBJ2-1 | TRBV19 | ASTMTTRERNEQF
TRBJ2-3 | TRBV7-2 | ASSTTSGTPTSTDTQY
TRBJ1-2 | TRBV18 | ASSPRPEGTFDYGYT
TRBJ2-2 | TRBV6-1 | ASRLAGLNTGELF
TRBJ1-2 | TRBV9 | ASSVGKGAYGYT
TRBJ2-7 | TRBV4-1 | ASSHGQSSYEQY
TRBJ1-2 | TRBV6-5 | ASSPDRGTDT
TRBJ1-1 | TRBV7-8 | ASSGGQMNTEAF
TRBJ1-2 | TRBV5-1 | ASSLEGVGYT
TRBJ1-5 | TRBV15 | ATGLRDSSLVPQH
TRBJ2-5 | TRBV15 | ATSRDRGLGETQY
TRBJ2-6 | TRBV27 | ASAEGGTGANVLT
TRBJ1-5 | TRBV2 | ASSEAQKSTLRGNQPQH
TRBJ2-7 | TRBV4-1 | ASSQEGLAGYEQY
TRBJ2-7 | TRBV18 | ASSPLAYEQY
TRBJ1-3 | TRBV19 | ASTRQGFGNTIY
TRBJ1-1 | TRBV27 | ASSTDMNTEAF
TRBJ2-7 | TRBV25-1 | ASSEKGRRGSSYEQY
TRBJ1-1 | TRBV6-5 | ASSGLSGRNTEAF
TRBJ1-1 | TRBV6-5 | ASSYSGGVGAF
TRBJ2-2 | TRBV5-4 | ASSWTGAKAGELF
TRBJ1-1 | TRBV27 | AIRQGLDTEAF
TRBJ2-5 | TRBV6-5 | ASTLAGEETQY
TRBJ2-2 | TRBV18 | ASSLTQDTGELF
TRBJ2-7 | TRBV7-9 | ASSLYSGAYEQY
TRBJ1-2 | TRBV19 | ASSIAPGSNYGYT
TRBJ1-2 | TRBV27 | ASSPAARNYGYT
TRBJ2-1 | TRBV14 | ASSQELAGAGEQF
TRBJ1-5 | TRBV18 | ASSPPFGQGNQPQH
TRBJ1-5 | TRBV6-1 | ASSEMGTENQPQH
TRBJ1-3 | TRBV2 | ASSGGGGGNTIY
TRBJ2-5 | TRBV7-3 | ASSALGTGLQETQY
TRBJ2-1 | TRBV7-9 | ASSLVLAGVNEQF
TRBJ1-5 | TRBV6-5 | ASRQTGTGAQPQH
TRBJ1-5 | TRBV19 | ASSIRVRQPQH
NA | TRBV27 | ASSSWWGGDYEQY
TRBJ1-5 | TRBV27 | ASSLFGSYSNQPQH
TRBJ1-5 | TRBV5-6 | ASSLVGVGNQPQH
TRBJ2-7 | TRBV6-6 | ASGRTSGFSEQY
TRBJ2-3 | TRBV5-1 | ASRLAGVADTQY
TRBJ1-2 | TRBV7-3 | ASSFGQLYGYT
TRBJ2-7 | TRBV5-6 | ASSGAGTSVFSYEQY